The clone carrying this T cell receptor (beta chain) has a count of ten or more. The antigen remains undetermined. As to time point: longitudinal time-point 3. J was trimmed by 4 bases and V by 0 bases; bases with no gene match: 8. The CDR3 consists of 17 residues. The germline gives CDR1 ENHRY, CDR2 SYGVKD. The data stem from a study of neurological immune-mediated disorders. Study-level findings and limits: Whereas HTLV-1-associated myelopathy showed the most TCR clonal expansion, multiple sclerosis showed the least, with levels below those of healthy controls.

TCRdb re-called the 5' RACE reads through MiXCR, storing one row per CDR3 protein. The sample holds 84,000 or so distinct CDR3 sequences, approximately 4.6% seen once. The sequence was collected from an older woman with multiple sclerosis. The source material was PBMCs. V and J are TRBV10-3 and TRBJ2-3; 9 bases are a match to TRBD2. CDR3 bases: TGTGCCATCAGTGAGTCCGAAGGCGGGGGGGCGGCAGATACGCAGTATTTT. It is translated as CAISESEGGGAADTQYF.